This T cell receptor beta chain was retrieved from a study of blood T cell repertoires in COVID-19. Study overall: The analysed material was cDNA or gDNA that came from T cells, B-cell-depleted T cells, or PBMCs.

The V gene's germline CDR1 is LNHDA and CDR2 SQIVND (reference sequence). J lost 1 base, V lost 4 bases, and 14 bases had no gene match. The CDR3 has 18 amino acids. Original analysis: Estimation of nucleated cell counts relied on the amplification of reference gene primers. The protocol was immunoSEQ multiplex PCR, while the TCRdb copy is restricted to in-frame clones and leaves out a portion. V, J and clone size reflect that table, while D and trimming were determined from the DNA. The sample consists of approximately 150,000 clones, about 90% of them appearing once. Input material: peripheral blood. The clonotype was recovered from a man older than 75 with acute or convalescent COVID-19. The chain links TRBV19 to TRBJ2-5; 8 bases match TRBD1. CDR3 DNA sequence: TGTGCCAGTAGTACCACCGCACTGGACAGGGTCATCCAAGAGACCCAGTACTTC. This codes for CASSTTALDRVIQETQYF. Full variable domain (remainder filled in from reference TRBV19 and TRBJ2-5): DGGITQSPKYLFRKEGQNVTLSCEQNLNHDAMYWYRQDPGQGLRLIYYSQIVNDFQKGDIAEGYSVSREKKESFPLTVTSAQKNPTAFYLCASSTTALDRVIQETQYFGPGTRLLVL.